The next 21 T cell receptor beta chains were all read from a single sample in a study of CD8 T cells in ankylosing spondylitis. General study points: It appeared that ankylosing spondylitis blood was characterized by a TCR beta motif of about 8 highly homologous variants.

No antigen has been assigned to these receptors. TCRdb ran MiXCR on the 5' RACE reads and lists one entry per CDR3 protein. The repertoire holds around 490,000 distinct CDR3 sequences, approximately 5.3% seen once, with approximately 4% in the top ten. The specimen sequenced was blood, either unsorted or a sorted T cell fraction (not recorded which). Receptors originate from a male donor with ankylosing spondylitis.

This clonotype was observed many times. The chain carries TRBV6-5 and TRBJ2-7; tentative D call: TRBD1 (5 bases). The CDR3 is made up of 16 amino acids. Trimming pared 0 bases from V and 2 bases from J, leaving 14 bases between. The V gene's germline CDR1 is MNHEY and CDR2 SVGAGI. CDR3 sequence: CASSYSGAFSPYEQYF. CDR3 DNA: TGTGCCAGCAGTTACTCAGGGGCGTTTAGTCCCTACGAGCAGTACTTC.

The sample holds many counts of this clonotype. V usage is TRBV29-1 and J usage is TRBJ1-2; 8 nucleotides align to TRBD1. The V and J ends lost 4 bases and 4 bases, in that order; junction bases with no gene match: 8. Germline CDR1 reads SQVTM; CDR2 reads ANQGSEA. This CDR3 region has 14 residues. DNA for the CDR3: TGCAGCGTTGCTCGCCCAGGGGGCGCCTATGGCTACACCTTC. Translating it yields CSVARPGGAYGYTF.

This clonotype was recorded a few times. This rearrangement joins TRBV5-1 to TRBJ1-4; 7 nucleotides match TRBD1. The CDR3 is made up of 17 amino acids. Germline CDR1 and CDR2: SGHRS and YFSETQ. Unmatched junction bases numbered 8, after V lost 0 bases and J lost 3 bases. CDR3: CASSLDFWDSSNEKLFF. Written as DNA, the CDR3 is TGCGCCAGCAGCTTGGATTTTTGGGACAGCTCTAATGAAAAACTGTTTTTT.

This clonotype came up many times. This rearrangement joins TRBV12-3 or TRBV12-4 to TRBJ2-2; 10 bases are a match to TRBD1. The ends lost 3 bases at V and 7 bases at J; junction bases unmatched: 8. CDR3 length equals 16 residues. The CDR3 reads CASSFDRGQWFGELFF. CDR3 nucleotide sequence: TGTGCCAGCAGTTTCGACAGGGGGCAGTGGTTCGGGGAGCTGTTTTTT.

This clonotype was counted many times. Here the CDR3 reads CASSRDSPLMEQFF. CDR3 DNA sequence: TGTGCCAGCAGCAGGGACTCCCCCCTAATGGAGCAGTTCTTC. The chain recombines TRBV5-5 with TRBJ2-1; a weak D match, TRBD2 (6 bases). The CDR3 contains 14 residues. V lost 4 bases and J lost 10, with 18 bases in between. The germline V gene encodes CDR1 SGHKS and CDR2 YYEKEE (reference sequence).

This clonotype appeared many times. The chain employs TRBV24-1 and TRBJ2-1; 8 nucleotides agree with TRBD1. V shed 5 bases and J 9 bases; nucleotides not matched to a gene: 5. CDR1 KGHDR and CDR2 SFDVKD come from the germline V gene. This CDR3 is 13 amino acids long. CDR3 nucleotides: TGTGCCACCAGTGGACAGGGGTTTAGTGAGCAGTTCTTC. Translated, it gives CATSGQGFSEQFF.

The chain combines TRBV11-2 with TRBJ2-1, with D possibly TRBD2 on 5 matching bases. Trimming pared 1 base from V and 2 bases from J, leaving 6 bases between. The CDR3 covers 14 residues. The germline V gene has CDR1 SGHAT and CDR2 FQNNGV. For the CDR3, the DNA is TGTGCCAGCAGCTTAGCGACTACCTACAATGAGCAGTTCTTC. This encodes CASSLATTYNEQFF.

This clonotype was recorded at least ten times. The rearrangement uses TRBV5-1 and TRBJ2-1; 9 bases fit TRBD1. V lost 4 bases and J lost 9; bases outside the gene matches: 8. Germline V lookup: CDR1 SGHRS, CDR2 YFSETQ. CDR3 length equals 14 residues. This CDR3 reads CASSVADRGGEQFF. Written as DNA, the CDR3 is TGCGCCAGCAGCGTGGCGGACAGGGGAGGTGAGCAGTTCTTC.

At least ten counts were recorded for this clonotype. The chain links TRBV20-1 to TRBJ2-1; 7 bases are shared with TRBD2. The length of the CDR3 is 16 residues. The junction had 17 bases not matched to a gene; V was cut back by 5 bases and J by 7 bases. Germline lookup yields CDR1 DFQATT and CDR2 SNEGSKA (reference sequence). The CDR3 reads CSAGGRLAGKRNEQFF. CDR3 DNA sequence: TGCAGTGCTGGGGGGAGACTAGCTGGGAAGCGTAATGAGCAGTTCTTC.

This clonotype was picked up many times. V usage is TRBV15 and J usage is TRBJ1-4; no definite D call. The CDR3 covers 14 residues. Trimming removed 1 base from V and 8 bases from J, with 11 bases in between. The germline V gene has CDR1 LNHNV and CDR2 YYDKDF (reference sequence). The CDR3 sequence: CATSRGAVAEKLFF. The CDR3 coding sequence is TGTGCCACCAGCAGAGGGGCGGTAGCGGAAAAACTGTTTTTT.

This clonotype has at least ten counts. The V gene is TRBV7-9, the J gene TRBJ2-2, with TRBD2 identical over 9 bases. Germline CDR1 reads SEHNR; CDR2 reads FQNEAQ (reference sequence). The CDR3 runs 17 residues. The ends lost 6 bases at V and 6 bases at J; junction bases unmatched: 14. CDR3 residues: CASSPSPAGGLPGELFF. The DNA of the CDR3 is TGTGCCAGCAGTCCTTCCCCAGCGGGAGGACTTCCCGGGGAGCTGTTTTTT.

This clonotype has ten or more counts. The CDR3 DNA follows: TGTGCTAGTGGTTTGTCAGAAAGGGGGGCGAACACTGAAGCTTTCTTT. It is translated as CASGLSERGANTEAFF. This rearrangement joins TRBV12-5 to TRBJ1-1; D is perhaps TRBD1 (6 bases). Trimming cost V 2 bases and J 1 base, with 14 bases left between them. This CDR3 has 16 amino acids. Germline V gives CDR1 LGHNT, CDR2 FRNRAP.

This clonotype occurred many times. The chain joins TRBV12-3 or TRBV12-4 to TRBJ2-2; D is unresolved. There are 11 residues in the CDR3. The V end was cut by 7 bases, the J end by 7 bases, with 7 bases between. CDR3 loop: CASTFGGELFF. The CDR3 nucleotides are TGTGCCAGCACTTTCGGCGGGGAGCTGTTTTTT.

This clonotype was detected many times. V is TRBV4-3 and J is TRBJ2-7; D unclear. Trimming shortened V by 0 bases and J by 0 bases, and 9 bases separated the two germline ends. The CDR3 totals 15 residues. CDR1 is LGHNA, CDR2 YSLEER, per germline. Here the CDR3 reads CASSQDYRLSYEQYF. The CDR3 bases are TGCGCCAGCAGCCAAGACTACAGACTCTCCTACGAGCAGTACTTC.

The table lists this clonotype with many counts. The chain couples TRBV7-2 to TRBJ1-2; D call uncertain. The ends were cut back, 5 bases at V and 4 bases at J, with 17 bases in the middle. Per germline, CDR1 SGHTA and CDR2 FQGNSA. The CDR3 loop spans 15 amino acids. The CDR3 sequence: CASSAGSASGYGYTF. CDR3 nucleotides: TGTGCCAGCAGCGCCGGGTCGGCTAGCGGCTATGGCTACACCTTC.

This clonotype was detected ten times or more. CDR3 sequence: CASSWGLAGARSYNEQFF. CDR3 nucleotides: TGTGCCAGCAGTTGGGGACTAGCGGGAGCACGCTCCTACAATGAGCAGTTCTTC. The V and J genes are TRBV6-2 or TRBV6-3 and TRBJ2-1; 14 bases map to TRBD2. After removal of 4 bases from V and 0 bases from J, the junction contained 5 bases not matched to a gene. This CDR3 spans 18 amino acids. In germline, CDR1 is MNHEY, CDR2 SVGEGT.

The chain is built from TRBV28 and TRBJ1-4; D not certain. CDR1 is MDHEN, CDR2 SYDVKM, per germline. CDR3 length: 13 residues. V was trimmed by 7 bases and J by 7 bases, leaving 13 bases between them. The CDR3 region has the DNA TGTGCCAGCACCACAGTTCTAACTGAAAAACTGTTTTTT. Residues: CASTTVLTEKLFF.

This clonotype was counted many times. The gene calls are TRBV6-2 or TRBV6-3 and TRBJ2-7; tentative D call: TRBD2 (6 bases). Trimming shortened V by 4 bases and J by 2 bases, and 18 bases separated the two germline ends. In germline, CDR1 is MNHEY, CDR2 SVGEGT. The CDR3 spans 16 residues. CDR3 in DNA: TGTGCCAGCAGTTCCCTAAGGAGGGAGAAAACCTACGAGCAGTACTTC. Its translation: CASSSLRREKTYEQYF.

Only a few counts were recorded for this clonotype. The CDR3 loop is CASNPTGGDAFF. CDR3 sequence (DNA): TGTGCCAGTAACCCCACTGGGGGGGACGCTTTCTTT. This sequence joins TRBV19 and TRBJ1-1, with a weak D call TRBD1 (5 bases). Between the trimmed V and J ends, which lost 7 bases and 11 bases, there was a span of 17 bases. The CDR3 has 12 amino acids. Germline CDR1 and CDR2: LNHDA and SQIVND (reference sequence).

The V and J genes are TRBV7-9 and TRBJ1-1; the D gene is possibly TRBD1 (6 bases). V dropped 1 base and J dropped 7 bases, with 13 bases sitting between them. The V gene's germline CDR1 is SEHNR and CDR2 FQNEAQ (reference sequence). The CDR3 spans 14 residues. This CDR3 reads CASSLVAGASEAFF. CDR3 sequence (DNA): TGTGCCAGCAGCTTAGTGGCAGGGGCGAGTGAAGCTTTCTTT.

In the case of this clonotype: Just one base apart from a much larger clone, this may be a read error. This is likely a read error, given that the CDR3 carries no conserved phenylalanine or tryptophan at its end. This rearrangement joins TRBV7-9 to TRBJ2-7, with D unresolved. V lost 3 bases to trimming and J lost 0 bases, with 9 bases between them. CDR1 is SEHNR, CDR2 FQNEAQ, per germline (reference sequence). The CDR3 runs to 14 residues. CDR3 loop: CASSLRDNSYEQYL. Here the CDR3 DNA reads TGTGCCAGCAGCTTGCGAGACAACTCCTACGAGCAGTACCTC.